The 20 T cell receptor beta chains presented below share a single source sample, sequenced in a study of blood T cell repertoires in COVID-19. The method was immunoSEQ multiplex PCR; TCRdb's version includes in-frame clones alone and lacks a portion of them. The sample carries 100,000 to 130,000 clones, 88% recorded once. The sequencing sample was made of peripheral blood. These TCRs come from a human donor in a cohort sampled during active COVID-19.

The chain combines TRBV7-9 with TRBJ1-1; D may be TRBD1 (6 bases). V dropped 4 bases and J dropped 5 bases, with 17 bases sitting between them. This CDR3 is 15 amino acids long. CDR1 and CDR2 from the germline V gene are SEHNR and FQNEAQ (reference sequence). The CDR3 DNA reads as TGTGCCAGCAGCTCATCAGGGGCGCGAGGGACTGAAGCTTTCTTT. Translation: CASSSSGARGTEAFF.

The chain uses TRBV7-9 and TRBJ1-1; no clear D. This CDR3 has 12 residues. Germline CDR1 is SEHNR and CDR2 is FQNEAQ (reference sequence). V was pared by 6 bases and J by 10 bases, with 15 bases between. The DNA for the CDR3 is TGTGCCAGCAGTACCGCCGGCGGTGGAGCTTTCTTT. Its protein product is CASSTAGGGAFF.

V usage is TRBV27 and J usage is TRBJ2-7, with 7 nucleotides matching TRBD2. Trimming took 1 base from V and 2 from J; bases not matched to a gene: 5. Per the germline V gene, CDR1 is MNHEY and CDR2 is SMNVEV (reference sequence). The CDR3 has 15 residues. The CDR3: CASSLLAGVTYEQYF. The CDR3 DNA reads TGTGCCAGCAGTTTATTGGCGGGGGTCACCTACGAGCAGTACTTC.

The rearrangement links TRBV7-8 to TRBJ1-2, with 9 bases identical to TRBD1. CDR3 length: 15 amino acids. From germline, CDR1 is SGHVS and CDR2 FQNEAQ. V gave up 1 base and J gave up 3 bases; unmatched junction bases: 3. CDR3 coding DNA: TGTGCCAGCAGCTTAGACGGACAGGGGTACTATGGCTACACCTTC. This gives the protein CASSLDGQGYYGYTF. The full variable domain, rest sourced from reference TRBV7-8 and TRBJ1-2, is GAGVSQSPRYKVAKRGQDVALRCDPISGHVSLFWYQQALGQGPEFLTYFQNEAQLDKSGLPSDRFFAERPEGSVSTLKIQRTQQEDSAVYLCASSLDGQGYYGYTFGSGTRLTVV.

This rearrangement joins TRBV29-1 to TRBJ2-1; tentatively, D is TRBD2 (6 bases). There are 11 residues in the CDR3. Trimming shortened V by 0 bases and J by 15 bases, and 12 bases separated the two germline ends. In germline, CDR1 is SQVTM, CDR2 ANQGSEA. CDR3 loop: CSVEDRGGWFF. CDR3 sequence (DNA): TGCAGCGTTGAAGACCGGGGAGGTTGGTTCTTC.

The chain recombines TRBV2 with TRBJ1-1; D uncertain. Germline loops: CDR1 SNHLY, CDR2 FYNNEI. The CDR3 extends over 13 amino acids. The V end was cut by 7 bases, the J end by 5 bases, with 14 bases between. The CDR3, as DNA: TGTGCCAGCAAAGTTGGTTTCGGTACTGAAGCTTTCTTT. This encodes CASKVGFGTEAFF.

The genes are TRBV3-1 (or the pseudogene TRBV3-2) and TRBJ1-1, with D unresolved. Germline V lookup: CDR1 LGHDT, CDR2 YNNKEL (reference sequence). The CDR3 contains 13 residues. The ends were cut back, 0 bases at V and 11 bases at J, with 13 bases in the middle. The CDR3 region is CASSQDDIARAFF. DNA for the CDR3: TGTGCCAGCAGCCAAGATGATATTGCACGGGCTTTCTTT.

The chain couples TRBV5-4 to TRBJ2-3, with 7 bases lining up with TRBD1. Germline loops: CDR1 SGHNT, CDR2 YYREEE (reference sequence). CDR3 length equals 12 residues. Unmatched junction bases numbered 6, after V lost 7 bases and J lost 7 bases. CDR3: CASEGALNTQYF. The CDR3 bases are TGTGCCAGCGAGGGGGCCCTGAATACGCAGTATTTT.

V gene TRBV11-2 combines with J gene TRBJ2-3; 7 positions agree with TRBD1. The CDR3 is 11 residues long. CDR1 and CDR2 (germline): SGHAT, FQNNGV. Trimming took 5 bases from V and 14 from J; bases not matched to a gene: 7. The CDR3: CASSHPGQPYF. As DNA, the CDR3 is TGTGCCAGCAGCCACCCGGGACAGCCGTATTTT.

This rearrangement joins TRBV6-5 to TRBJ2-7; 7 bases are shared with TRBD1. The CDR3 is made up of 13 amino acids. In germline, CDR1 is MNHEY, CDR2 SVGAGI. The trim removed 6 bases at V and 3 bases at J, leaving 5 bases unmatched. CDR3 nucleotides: TGTGCCAGCAGCAGACAGGGCAACTACGAGCAGTACTTC. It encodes CASSRQGNYEQYF.

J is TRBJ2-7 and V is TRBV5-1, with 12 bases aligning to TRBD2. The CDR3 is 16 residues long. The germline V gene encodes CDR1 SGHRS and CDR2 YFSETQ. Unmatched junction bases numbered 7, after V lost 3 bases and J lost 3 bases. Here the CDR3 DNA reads TGCGCCAGCAGCTGGGGACTAGCGGGCCGAGGCTACGAGCAGTACTTC. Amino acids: CASSWGLAGRGYEQYF.

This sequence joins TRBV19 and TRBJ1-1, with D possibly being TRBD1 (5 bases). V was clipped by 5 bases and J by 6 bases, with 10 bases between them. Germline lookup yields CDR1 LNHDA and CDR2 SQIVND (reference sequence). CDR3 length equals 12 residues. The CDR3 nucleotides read TGTGCCAGTAGTCGGGGGAGGGCTGAAGCTTTCTTT. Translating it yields CASSRGRAEAFF.

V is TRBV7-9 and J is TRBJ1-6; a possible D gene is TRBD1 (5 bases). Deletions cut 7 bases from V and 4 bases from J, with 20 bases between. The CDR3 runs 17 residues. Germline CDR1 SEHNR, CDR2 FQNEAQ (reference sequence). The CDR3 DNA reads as TGTGCCAGCACCCTCGGAGGGACCGGGGGTTATAATTCACCCCTCCACTTT. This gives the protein CASTLGGTGGYNSPLHF.

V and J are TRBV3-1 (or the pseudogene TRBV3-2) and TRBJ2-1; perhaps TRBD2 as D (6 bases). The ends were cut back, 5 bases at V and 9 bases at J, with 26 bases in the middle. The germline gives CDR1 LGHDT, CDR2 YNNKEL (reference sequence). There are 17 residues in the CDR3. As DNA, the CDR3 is TGTGCCAGCAGCTCGGAGAAGGAGGGAGGCCTTTGGGGTGAGCAGTTCTTC. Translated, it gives CASSSEKEGGLWGEQFF.

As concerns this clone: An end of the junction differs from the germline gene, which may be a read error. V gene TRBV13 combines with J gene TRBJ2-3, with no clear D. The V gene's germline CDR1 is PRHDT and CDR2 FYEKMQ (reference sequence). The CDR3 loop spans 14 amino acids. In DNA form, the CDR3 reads TGTGCCAGCAGCCCTCTAGAGAGCACAAATACGCAGTATTTT. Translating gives CASSPLESTNTQYF.

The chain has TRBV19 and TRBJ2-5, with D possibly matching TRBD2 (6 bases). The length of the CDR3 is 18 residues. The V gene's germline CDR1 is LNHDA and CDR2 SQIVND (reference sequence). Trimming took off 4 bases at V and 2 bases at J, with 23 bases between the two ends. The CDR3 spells CASSRGDVPTRRQETQYF. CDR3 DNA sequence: TGTGCCAGTAGTAGGGGGGACGTCCCAACAAGGAGGCAAGAGACCCAGTACTTC. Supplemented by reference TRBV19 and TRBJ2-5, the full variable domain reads DGGITQSPKYLFRKEGQNVTLSCEQNLNHDAMYWYRQDPGQGLRLIYYSQIVNDFQKGDIAEGYSVSREKKESFPLTVTSAQKNPTAFYLCASSRGDVPTRRQETQYFGPGTRLLVL.

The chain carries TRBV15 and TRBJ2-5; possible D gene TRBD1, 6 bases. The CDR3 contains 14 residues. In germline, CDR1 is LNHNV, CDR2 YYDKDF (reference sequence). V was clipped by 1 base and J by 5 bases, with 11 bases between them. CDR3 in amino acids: CATSRVSGVETQYF. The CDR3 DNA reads TGTGCCACCAGCAGAGTATCAGGGGTGGAGACCCAGTACTTC.

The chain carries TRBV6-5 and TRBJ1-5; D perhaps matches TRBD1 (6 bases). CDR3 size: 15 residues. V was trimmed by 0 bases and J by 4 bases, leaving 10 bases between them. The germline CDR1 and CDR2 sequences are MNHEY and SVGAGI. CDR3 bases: TGTGCCAGCAGTTACTCCGGACAGAGAAATCAGCCCCAGCATTTT. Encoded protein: CASSYSGQRNQPQHF.

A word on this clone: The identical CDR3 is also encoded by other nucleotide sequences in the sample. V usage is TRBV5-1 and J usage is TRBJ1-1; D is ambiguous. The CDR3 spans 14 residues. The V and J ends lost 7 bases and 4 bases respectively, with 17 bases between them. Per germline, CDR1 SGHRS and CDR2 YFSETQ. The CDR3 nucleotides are TGCGCCAGCTCCCTGGGAGGGCTTGGCACTGAAGCTTTCTTT. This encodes CASSLGGLGTEAFF. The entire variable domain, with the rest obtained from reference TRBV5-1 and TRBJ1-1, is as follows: KAGVTQTPRYLIKTRGQQVTLSCSPISGHRSVSWYQQTPGQGLQFLFEYFSETQRNKGNFPGRFSGRQFSNSRSEMNVSTLELGDSALYLCASSLGGLGTEAFFGQGTRLTVV.

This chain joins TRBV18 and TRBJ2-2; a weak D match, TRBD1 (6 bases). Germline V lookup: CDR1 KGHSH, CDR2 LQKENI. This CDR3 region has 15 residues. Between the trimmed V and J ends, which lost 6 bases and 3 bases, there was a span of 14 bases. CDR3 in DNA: TGTGCCAGCTCGTCAAAACAGGGTTACACCGGGGAGCTGTTTTTT. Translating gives CASSSKQGYTGELFF.